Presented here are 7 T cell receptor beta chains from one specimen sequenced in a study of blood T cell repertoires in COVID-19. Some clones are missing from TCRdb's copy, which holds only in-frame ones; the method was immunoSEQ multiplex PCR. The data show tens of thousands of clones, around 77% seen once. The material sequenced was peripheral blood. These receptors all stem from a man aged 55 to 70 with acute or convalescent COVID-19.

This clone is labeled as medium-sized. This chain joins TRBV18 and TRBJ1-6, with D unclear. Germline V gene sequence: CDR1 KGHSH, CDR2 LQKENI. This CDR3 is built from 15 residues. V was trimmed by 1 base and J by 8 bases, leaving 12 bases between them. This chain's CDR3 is CASSPRTSGDSPLHF. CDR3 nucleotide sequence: TGTGCCAGCTCACCACGGACTTCGGGAGATTCACCCCTCCACTTT.

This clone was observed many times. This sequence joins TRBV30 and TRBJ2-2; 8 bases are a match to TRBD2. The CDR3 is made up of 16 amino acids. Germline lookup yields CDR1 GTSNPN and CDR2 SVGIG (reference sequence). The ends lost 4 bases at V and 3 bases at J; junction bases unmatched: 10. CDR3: CAWTEGNSGDTGELFF. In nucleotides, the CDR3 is TGTGCCTGGACTGAGGGGAATAGCGGGGACACCGGGGAGCTGTTTTTT.

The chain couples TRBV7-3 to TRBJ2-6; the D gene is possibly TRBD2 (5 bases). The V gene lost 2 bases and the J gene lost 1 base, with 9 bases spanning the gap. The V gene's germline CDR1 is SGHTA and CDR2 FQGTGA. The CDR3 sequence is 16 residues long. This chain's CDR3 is CASSLYEGSGANVLTF. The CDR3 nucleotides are TGTGCCAGCAGCTTATACGAGGGTTCTGGGGCCAACGTCCTGACTTTC.

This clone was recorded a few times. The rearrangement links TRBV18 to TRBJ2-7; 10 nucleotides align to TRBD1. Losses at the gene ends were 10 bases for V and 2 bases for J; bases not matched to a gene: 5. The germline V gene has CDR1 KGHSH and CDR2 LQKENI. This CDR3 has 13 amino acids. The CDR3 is CATGTGATYEQYF. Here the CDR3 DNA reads TGTGCCACCGGGACAGGGGCTACCTACGAGCAGTACTTC.

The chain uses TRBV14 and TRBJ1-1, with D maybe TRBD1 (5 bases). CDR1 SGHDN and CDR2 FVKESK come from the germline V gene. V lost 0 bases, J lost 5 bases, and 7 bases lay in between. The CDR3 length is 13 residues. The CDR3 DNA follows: TGTGCCAGCAGCCAAGACAGGGCGACTGAAGCTTTCTTT. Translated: CASSQDRATEAFF.

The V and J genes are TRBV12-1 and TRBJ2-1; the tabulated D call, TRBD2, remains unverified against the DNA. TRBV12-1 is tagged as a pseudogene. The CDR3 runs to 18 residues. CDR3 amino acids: CASSLGLAGAPTYNEQFF. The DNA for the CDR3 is TGTGCCAGCAGCCTTGGACTAGCGGGGGCCCCCACCTACAATGAGCAGTTCTTC.

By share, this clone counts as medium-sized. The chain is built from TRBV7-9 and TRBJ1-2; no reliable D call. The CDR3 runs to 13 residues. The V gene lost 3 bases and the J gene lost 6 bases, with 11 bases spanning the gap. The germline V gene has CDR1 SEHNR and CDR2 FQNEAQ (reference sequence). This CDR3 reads CASSFPYQDGYTF. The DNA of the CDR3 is TGTGCCAGCAGCTTCCCTTATCAGGATGGCTACACCTTC.